The rows below give T cell receptor beta chains drawn from one sample of a study of T cells in localized non-small cell lung cancer. Generated by immunoSEQ multiplex PCR, the TCRdb table keeps only in-frame clones and is missing some. The sample consists of about 41,000 clones, 65% to 90% of them appearing once. The source material was PBMCs, sampled before any cancer treatment. The receptor source for this set is a man aged 40 to 70 with stage II lung adenocarcinoma. The CDR3 runs from the conserved cysteine through the conserved F or W. Fields, in order: D gene, V gene, J gene, clone size, CDR3 protein. A D gene is named only where the DNA matches it firmly. The size field is filled for only some rows; it gives once, few, many or a size class.

NA	TRBV5-4	TRBJ2-7	NA	CASSSSSYEQYF
NA	TRBV11-2	TRBJ2-7	NA	CASSPISRRGEQYF
NA	TRBV27	TRBJ1-6	NA	CASSLQGFDSPLHF
TRBD1	TRBV2	TRBJ1-6	once	CASSVMGTANNSPLHF
NA	TRBV6-6	TRBJ1-1	once	CASRSGGNTEAFF
TRBD2	TRBV28	TRBJ2-2	NA	CASSLSSGWNTGELFF
NA	TRBV28	TRBJ1-5	NA	CASSLPIPEQPQHF
NA	TRBV11-2	TRBJ2-7	NA	CASSLQGEWYEQYF
NA	TRBV7-3	TRBJ2-2	NA	CASSRTSNTGELFF
NA	TRBV6-5	TRBJ1-2	NA	CASSVWDGYTF
NA	TRBV7-3	TRBJ1-1	NA	CASSVTPNTEAFF
NA	TRBV19	TRBJ1-3	few	CASSPDVRSGNTIYF
NA	TRBV6-5	TRBJ1-6	once	CASKEASPLHF
TRBD1	TRBV6-5	TRBJ2-1	once	CASSYTIPRQGSEQFF
NA	TRBV7-3	TRBJ2-5	NA	CASSLTDQETQYF
TRBD2	TRBV11-2	TRBJ2-1	NA	CASSFVGGDNEQFF
NA	TRBV9	TRBJ1-2	NA	CASTPEGYTNYGYTF
NA	TRBV10-3	TRBJ1-1	NA	CAISERVGNTEAFF
NA	TRBV7-2	TRBJ2-1	NA	CASSLLRNEQFF
TRBD1	TRBV19	TRBJ1-3	NA	CASSQGGSGNTIYF
NA	TRBV18	TRBJ2-6	NA	CASSPQDRGNRAEANVLTF
TRBD1	TRBV2	TRBJ2-1	NA	CASSTQGDDEQFF
TRBD2	TRBV7-9	TRBJ2-3	NA	CASSLEGLAGTDTQYF
TRBD1	TRBV19	TRBJ2-7	NA	CASKPGQGVHEQYF
NA	TRBV5-1	TRBJ1-3	NA	CASSLSGGSGNTIYF
NA	TRBV6-1	TRBJ1-1	NA	CASSETRRDTEAFF